This T cell receptor beta chain came from a study of radiation and T cells in renal cell carcinoma. Turning to the study itself: Nephrectomy followed 15 Gy stereotactic body radiation by 4 weeks.

Using immunoSEQ multiplex PCR, the repertoire was profiled, and TCRdb retains in-frame clones only, with some absent. The sample yields roughly 100,000 clones, approximately 83% seen once. General study points: From baseline, blood top tumor clonotypes peaked at 2 weeks post-radiation.

This clone is a singleton in its sample. What it recognizes is unknown. Noted time point: baseline pretreatment blood. Treatment: 15 Gy SBRT to primary tumor, nephrectomy 4 weeks later. Germline CDR1 is MNHEY and CDR2 is SMNVEV (reference sequence). The V gene lost 6 bases and the J gene lost 8 bases, with 7 bases spanning the gap. The CDR3 spans 11 residues. The sequencing used blood, collected from a patient whose treatment included radiotherapy and nephrectomy. The source of this sequence is a man aged 60 to 75 with renal cell carcinoma. The chain joins TRBV27 to TRBJ2-2, with D possibly called TRBD1 or TRBD2 (5 bases each). The CDR3 reads CASRGVGELFF. The CDR3 coding sequence is TGTGCCAGCAGGGGGGTAGGGGAGCTGTTTTTT.